Listed here are 11 T cell receptor beta chains from one sample, sequenced in a study of blood T cell repertoires in COVID-19 (dated by TCRdb to 2018 to 2021). The library was made by the immunoSEQ multiplex PCR assay. TCRdb took over this immuneACCESS table, retaining in-frame rearrangements with V and J assigned. Such tables are incomplete; in checked studies, under half of the missing clones stem from an unresolved V gene, and the remainder is unexplained. Counted in this sample were roughly 290,000 clones; roughly 89% of them appeared once. 0.75% to 0.9% of the sample rests with the top ten. Sequences were obtained from peripheral blood. The receptors originated from a man aged 25-45 years with acute or convalescent COVID-19.

This clone was detected a few times. The rearrangement links TRBV3-1 (or the pseudogene TRBV3-2) to TRBJ1-3, with a tentative D call TRBD1 (5 bases). V was pared by 4 bases and J by 2 bases, with 15 bases between. The V gene's germline CDR1 is LGHDT and CDR2 YNNKEL (reference sequence). This CDR3 has 16 residues. The CDR3 bases are TGTGCCAGCAGCCCCCCTCGCCAGGGCCCTGGAAACACCATATATTTT. Its translation is CASSPPRQGPGNTIYF.

The V gene is TRBV3-1 (or the pseudogene TRBV3-2), the J gene TRBJ2-5; 10 positions agree with TRBD2. Germline values: CDR1 LGHDT, CDR2 YNNKEL (reference sequence). The V segment lost 3 bases and the J segment 3 bases; nucleotides outside the gene matches: 10. This CDR3 has 17 residues. Written as DNA, the CDR3 is TGTGCCAGCAGCCAGGGCCCTAGCGGGGGAATTAAAGAGACCCAGTACTTC. This gives the protein CASSQGPSGGIKETQYF.

The chain is built from TRBV19 and TRBJ2-1; 11 nucleotides align to TRBD2. Germline V gives CDR1 LNHDA, CDR2 SQIVND (reference sequence). This CDR3 has 15 amino acids. Trimming took 5 bases from V and 4 from J; bases not matched to a gene: 4. CDR3 in amino acids: CASSPRLAGYNEQFF. DNA for the CDR3: TGTGCCAGTAGTCCCCGACTAGCGGGATACAATGAGCAGTTCTTC.

The gene calls are TRBV5-1 and TRBJ2-1; 9 bases align to TRBD1. The CDR3 runs 18 residues. The V gene end was trimmed by 0 bases and the J gene end by 7 bases; junction bases not matched to a gene: 14. Germline assignment: CDR1 SGHRS and CDR2 YFSETQ. The CDR3 sequence is CASSLALSLGTGKNEQFF. In nucleotides, the CDR3 is TGCGCCAGCAGCTTGGCTTTGTCGTTAGGGACAGGGAAAAATGAGCAGTTCTTC.

The chain recombines TRBV30 with TRBJ2-7; the D gene is possibly TRBD1 (6 bases). This CDR3 comprises 12 residues. From germline, CDR1 is GTSNPN and CDR2 SVGIG (reference sequence). The ends were cut back, 1 base at V and 6 bases at J, with 10 bases in the middle. The CDR3 region has the DNA TGTGCCTGGAGTGACAGGGCTGCCGAGCAGTACTTC. Protein: CAWSDRAAEQYF.

The rearrangement uses TRBV11-2 and TRBJ2-5; D might be TRBD1 (5 bases). The germline CDR1 and CDR2 sequences are SGHAT and FQNNGV. There are 15 residues in the CDR3. V was shortened by 0 bases and J by 5 bases, with 13 bases between the two germline ends. CDR3 amino acids: CASSLDLVRVETQYF. The CDR3 coding sequence is TGTGCCAGCAGCTTAGATCTTGTCAGGGTGGAGACCCAGTACTTC.

The chain combines TRBV19 with TRBJ2-1, with TRBD2 matching 11 bases. V gave up 1 base and J gave up 6 bases; unmatched junction bases: 2. The CDR3 totals 15 residues. CDR1 LNHDA and CDR2 SQIVND come from the germline V gene (reference sequence). CDR3 loop: CASSIVAGGRNEQFF. The CDR3 DNA sequence: TGTGCCAGTAGTATAGTAGCGGGAGGGCGCAATGAGCAGTTCTTC. Using reference TRBV19 and TRBJ2-1 for the parts outside the CDR3, the full variable domain is DGGITQSPKYLFRKEGQNVTLSCEQNLNHDAMYWYRQDPGQGLRLIYYSQIVNDFQKGDIAEGYSVSREKKESFPLTVTSAQKNPTAFYLCASSIVAGGRNEQFFGPGTRLTVL.

This clone was counted once. This chain uses TRBV6-5 with TRBJ2-7, with D unresolved. Trimming took off 10 bases at V and 2 bases at J, with 15 bases between the two ends. This CDR3 spans 13 amino acids. CDR1 is MNHEY, CDR2 SVGAGI, per germline. DNA of the CDR3: TGTGCCACCGCTTGGCTCTCAACCTACGAGCAGTACTTC. Amino acid sequence: CATAWLSTYEQYF.

This sequence joins TRBV18 and TRBJ1-4; tentative D call: TRBD1 (6 bases). CDR3 length equals 13 residues. Between the trimmed V and J ends, which lost 8 bases and 11 bases, there was a span of 18 bases. Germline V gives CDR1 KGHSH, CDR2 LQKENI. DNA for the CDR3: TGTGCCAGCACACTTGGGGAGAGGGGGAAACTGTTTTTT. This codes for CASTLGERGKLFF.

A remark on this clone: One junction end does not reproduce the germline sequence, and a read error may be involved. The rearrangement links TRBV19 to TRBJ2-7; tentative D call: TRBD1 (7 bases). The CDR3 loop spans 16 amino acids. Germline values: CDR1 LNHDA, CDR2 SQIVND (reference sequence). CDR3 nucleotide sequence: TGTGCCAGTAGTCAATCATGGAGGGGGCTCTCCCACGAGCAGTACTTC. Amino acid sequence: CASSQSWRGLSHEQYF.

The chain joins TRBV5-4 to TRBJ1-2, with unresolved D. This CDR3 is 14 amino acids long. Looked up from germline, CDR1 is SGHNT and CDR2 is YYREEE (reference sequence). V was shortened by 4 bases and J by 2 bases, with 12 bases between the two germline ends. CDR3 loop: CASSPSRANYGYTF. Here the CDR3 DNA reads TGTGCCAGCAGCCCATCACGCGCCAACTATGGCTACACCTTC.